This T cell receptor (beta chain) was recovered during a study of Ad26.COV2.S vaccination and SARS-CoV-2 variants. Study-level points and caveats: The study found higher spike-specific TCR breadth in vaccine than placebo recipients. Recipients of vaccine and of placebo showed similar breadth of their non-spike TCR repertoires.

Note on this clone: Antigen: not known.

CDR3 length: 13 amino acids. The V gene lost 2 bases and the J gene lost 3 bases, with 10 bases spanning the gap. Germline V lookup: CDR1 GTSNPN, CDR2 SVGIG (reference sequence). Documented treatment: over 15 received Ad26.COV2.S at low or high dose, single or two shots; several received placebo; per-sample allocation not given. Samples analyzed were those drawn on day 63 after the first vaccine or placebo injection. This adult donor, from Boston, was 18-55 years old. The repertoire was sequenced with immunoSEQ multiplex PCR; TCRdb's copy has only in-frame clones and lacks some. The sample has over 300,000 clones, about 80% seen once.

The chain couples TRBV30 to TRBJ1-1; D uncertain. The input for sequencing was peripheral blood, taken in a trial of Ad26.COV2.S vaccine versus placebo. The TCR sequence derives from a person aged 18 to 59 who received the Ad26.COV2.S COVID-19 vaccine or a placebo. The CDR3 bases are TGTGCCTGGAGTCCCAGGCAGGACACTGAAGCTTTCTTT. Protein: CAWSPRQDTEAFF.